This passage covers 14 T cell receptor beta chains from one sample sequenced in a study of beta chain features in type 1 diabetes. The authors reverse transcribed all of the isolated RNA, so sequencing captured expressed TCRB transcripts. Libraries were prepared by immunoSEQ multiplex PCR; TCRdb keeps only in-frame clonotypes and omits some of them. The data contain about 370,000 clones, more than 13% of them seen just once; the ten biggest clones take up approximately 0.019%. Sequenced sample: naive CD4+ T cells from blood. All receptors derive from a young woman in good health.

The chain combines TRBV4-3 with TRBJ2-1, with TRBD2 matching 7 bases. This CDR3 is built from 16 residues. J lost 5 bases, V lost 0 bases, and 7 bases had no gene match. CDR1 LGHNA and CDR2 YSLEER come from the germline V gene. DNA of the CDR3: TGCGCCAGCAGCCAAGAATTGCTAGCGGTTCACAATGAGCAGTTCTTC. Amino acid sequence: CASSQELLAVHNEQFF.

This chain connects TRBV27 to TRBJ1-5, with D uncertain. This CDR3 is built from 13 residues. CDR1 MNHEY and CDR2 SMNVEV come from the germline V gene (reference sequence). V was trimmed by 2 bases and J by 4 bases, leaving 6 bases between them. The CDR3 DNA is TGTGCCAGCAGTTTAACCAGGAATCAGCCCCAGCATTTT. Amino acids: CASSLTRNQPQHF.

The gene calls are TRBV25-1 and TRBJ2-5, with D possibly being TRBD2 (5 bases). Trimming took 8 bases from V and 5 from J, leaving 18 bases between them. CDR3 length equals 14 residues. CDR1 and CDR2 from the germline V gene are MGHDK and SYGVNS. The CDR3 loop is CASQRSLSGETQYF. Here the CDR3 DNA reads TGTGCCAGCCAGAGGTCCCTGTCGGGGGAGACCCAGTACTTC.

The V call is TRBV30, the J call TRBJ2-5; TRBD1 matches 9 bases. The DNA end lines up better with TRBJ2-7; the J call may be wrong. Per germline, CDR1 GTSNPN and CDR2 SVGIG (reference sequence). The CDR3 spans 16 residues. CDR3 in DNA: TGTGCCTGGAGTGGCCCTGGGGACAGGGTAGCCTACGAGCAGTACTTC. Its protein is CAWSGPGDRVAYEQYF.

This clone turned up a few times. The chain has TRBV28 and TRBJ2-1; tentative D call: TRBD1 (6 bases). Germline V gene lookup returns CDR1 MDHEN and CDR2 SYDVKM. The V end was cut by 2 bases, the J end by 0 bases, with 11 bases between. This CDR3 spans 16 amino acids. This chain's CDR3 is CASSLADSSSYNEQFF. CDR3 sequence (DNA): TGTGCCAGCAGTTTAGCGGACAGTAGCTCCTACAATGAGCAGTTCTTC.

The J gene is TRBJ2-6, the V gene TRBV30; no clear D. Per the germline V gene, CDR1 is GTSNPN and CDR2 is SVGIG (reference sequence). V lost 4 bases and J lost 0, with 16 bases in between. The CDR3 loop spans 17 amino acids. CDR3 nucleotides: TGTGCCTGGATCGTATCGGGTGGTTCCTCTGGGGCCAACGTCCTGACTTTC. Protein product: CAWIVSGGSSGANVLTF.

This clone turned up a few times. V is TRBV18 and J is TRBJ2-3, with TRBD1 identical over 8 bases. Unmatched junction bases numbered 4, after V lost 3 bases and J lost 2 bases. Germline V lookup: CDR1 KGHSH, CDR2 LQKENI. The CDR3 spans 15 residues. CDR3 protein: CASSPDRVLTDTQYF. For the CDR3, the DNA is TGTGCCAGCTCACCGGACAGGGTGCTCACAGATACGCAGTATTTT.

This clone was found a few times. CDR3 protein: CASSVLGGGNNEQFF. The CDR3, as DNA: TGTGCCAGCAGCGTATTGGGAGGAGGAAACAATGAGCAGTTCTTC. The rearrangement joins TRBV9 to TRBJ2-1; possible D gene TRBD2, 6 bases. CDR3 length: 15 residues. Germline V gene lookup returns CDR1 SGDLS and CDR2 YYNGEE. Trimming stripped 1 base from V and 5 bases from J, with 13 bases between.

This clone was picked up a small number of times. The chain employs TRBV15 and TRBJ2-1; tentative D call: TRBD2 (6 bases). This CDR3 spans 15 amino acids. Per the germline V gene, CDR1 is LNHNV and CDR2 is YYDKDF (reference sequence). Trimming took 8 bases from V and 0 from J, leaving 14 bases between them. The CDR3 reads CATCDGRSSYNEQFF. As DNA, the CDR3 is TGTGCCACCTGTGATGGGAGGAGCTCCTACAATGAGCAGTTCTTC. The full variable domain, with the rest looked up from reference TRBV15 and TRBJ2-1, is DAMVIQNPRYQVTQFGKPVTLSCSQTLNHNVMYWYQQKSSQAPKLLFHYYDKDFNNEADTPDNFQSRRPNTSFCFLDIRSPGLGDTAMYLCATCDGRSSYNEQFFGPGTRLTVL.

Only a few counts were recorded for this clone. This chain links TRBV2 with TRBJ2-7; 7 positions match TRBD2. The ends lost 5 bases at V and 5 bases at J; junction bases unmatched: 3. CDR3 length: 12 amino acids. Germline V CDR1 and CDR2: SNHLY, FYNNEI. The CDR3 sequence is CASSITSDEQYF. DNA for the CDR3: TGTGCCAGCAGTATTACTAGCGACGAGCAGTACTTC.

This clone has a handful of counts. The genes are TRBV18 and TRBJ2-4; unclear D gene. Per the germline V gene, CDR1 is KGHSH and CDR2 is LQKENI. With 3 bases removed from V and 9 bases from J, the gap between germline ends came to 21 bases. This CDR3 is 16 amino acids long. This chain's CDR3 is CASSPPRHNFPFIQYF. In nucleotides, the CDR3 is TGTGCCAGCTCACCTCCCCGTCACAATTTCCCATTCATTCAGTACTTC.

The gene calls are TRBV2 and TRBJ2-3, with D uncertain. V gave up 6 bases and J gave up 5 bases, with 9 bases separating them. The germline gives CDR1 SNHLY, CDR2 FYNNEI. The length of the CDR3 is 12 residues. In nucleotides, the CDR3 is TGTGCCAGCAGACCGACGGGAGATACGCAGTATTTT. Translating gives CASRPTGDTQYF.

The chain has TRBV28 and TRBJ2-2; 8 nucleotides match TRBD2. Germline-derived CDR1 and CDR2 are MDHEN and SYDVKM. This CDR3 has 18 amino acids. The ends lost 0 bases at V and 1 base at J; junction bases unmatched: 7. In nucleotides, the CDR3 is TGTGCCAGCAGTTTATGGAATCTAGCGGGCCAGAACACCGGGGAGCTGTTTTTT. Amino acid sequence: CASSLWNLAGQNTGELFF.

The chain joins TRBV6-1 to TRBJ2-3; a possible D gene is TRBD2 (6 bases). Trimming took off 0 bases at V and 1 base at J, with 11 bases between the two ends. The CDR3 is 16 amino acids. CDR1 is MNHNS and CDR2 is SASEGT in the germline V gene. The CDR3 here is CASSEARAGRTDTQYF. CDR3 sequence (DNA): TGTGCCAGCAGTGAAGCTCGAGCGGGCCGCACAGATACGCAGTATTTT.